The source of this T cell receptor beta chain is a study of cytomegalovirus exposure and HLA in healthy donors (dated by TCRdb to the late 2010s). Broadly, across the study: An earlier analysis of some 550 of the donors reported 250 to 300 Gb of sequence data and around 110 million unique TCR beta sequences from some 180 million T cells. Of the 398 genotyped donors, 65% to 90% fell in the genetic ancestry cluster associated with self-reported Caucasian donors. The study aimed to test whether signatures of past pathogen exposure could be identified by cataloging public T cell receptors. Donor age, sex, ethnicity and CMV serostatus were compiled together with the repertoire data. Around 320 gigabases of sequencing data and approximately 80 million unique TCR sequences were included in an early release covering roughly 600 HLA-typed donors. Every discovery cohort repertoire had been produced on one sequencing platform. In a later analysis, previously published TCR beta repertoires from 550 to 750 donors were re-analyzed and high-resolution HLA genotyping was added so that TCR occurrence patterns could be studied. In an earlier analysis of over 550 of the donors, high-throughput TCR beta sequencing was used to judge whether each TCR beta V gene segment behaved as functional or pseudogenic. A separate validation cohort of roughly 120 different subjects was used in addition to the approximately 610-subject first cohort. Several DR-DQ haplotypes were treated as single units for association and clustering because of strong linkage in the cohort. HLA typing included class I and class II loci at four-digit resolution. To predict cytomegalovirus infection status, the study brought together high-throughput TCR immunosequencing, statistical association of individual TCRs with disease status, and machine learning. Using immunosequencing, the study profiled T cell repertoires from 500 to 800 subjects and related those repertoires to cytomegalovirus serostatus. Genome-wide SNP genotypes for about 65% of the 666 donors were used in a later genetic analysis, which treated that subset as a discovery cohort. Across around 400 genotyped donors of the cohort, an average of roughly 250,000 unique TCR beta nucleotide sequences per donor were sequenced, and around 19% of those sequences were non-productive. Typing coverage varied by locus: about 620-630 donors for A, B, C, DRB1 and DQB1; 522 for DQA1; more than 600 for DPA1; around 450 for DPB1. Rather than drawing on any new phenotypic data, the later analysis identified candidate immune exposures from TCR beta sequences and the way those sequences occurred across donors.

The cohort was made up of 666 healthy bone marrow donors. At the time of sampling, all cohort members were nominally healthy, though unrecorded immune exposures were likely present. The donor tested CMV seropositive and was one of the 289 seropositive cohort members. Each donor provided a peripheral blood sample, and peripheral blood mononuclear cells were used for TCR beta sequencing. Genomic DNA extraction from the blood cell samples was performed with the Qiagen DNeasy Blood Extraction Kit. About this clone itself: Its antigen remains undetermined. Base qualities are not at hand, and no much larger clone is one base apart.

Library preparation employed the immunoSEQ multiplex PCR assay. For the multiplex PCR, a mixture combining 60 forward primers for TCR Vbeta segments and 13 reverse primers for TCR Jbeta segments was used. The CDR3 region of rearranged TCR beta genes was amplified from genomic DNA with a multiplex PCR assay. Amplified TCR beta libraries were sequenced as 87-base-pair reads on the Illumina HiSeq System. The original methods were these. A later analysis counted tens of millions of unique TCR beta chains across the 700 or so repertoires, and around 9.9 million of these chains were shared by at least two donors. Raw reads were error-corrected and collapsed into unique sequences with a nearest-neighbor algorithm that merged closely related sequences to remove PCR and sequencing errors. V, D and J gene segments were assigned by aligning CDR3 sequences to IMGT reference sequences. For a sequence to be retained, a match of at least six nucleotides to both a V gene segment and a J gene segment was required. A rearrangement was called productive if the CDR3 had no stop codons and remained in frame with V and J, and every other rearrangement was called non-productive. CDR3 was defined according to IMGT convention as the region running from the second conserved V-encoded cysteine to the conserved J-encoded phenylalanine. Sequences without an unambiguous match to a single V gene segment were excluded from the earlier analysis of 450 to 650 of the donors. In an earlier analysis of roughly 500 of the donors, V segments were called functional above 56.7% productive rearrangements and were called segregating when the between-donor standard deviation exceeded 5%. A statistical classification framework was built to diagnose cytomegalovirus status from the catalog of TCR beta chain sequences. In a later analysis, V and J genes were assigned by comparing TCR nucleotide sequences against IMGT/GENE-DB human TR gene sequences. A later analysis assigned CDR3 sequences and most-parsimonious VDJ recombination scenarios with the TCRdist pipeline. In a later analysis, each TCR beta chain was defined by its CDR3 amino acid sequence together with its V-gene family, and reads lacking a unique V-gene family were excluded. In a later analysis, fewer than 600 highly shared, low-generation-probability nucleotide sequences were removed to address suspected cross-contamination and a sequencing artifact. In a later analysis, a clonal expansion index for each public chain was calculated from normalized within-repertoire ranks of inferred template counts. In a later analysis, generation probabilities were computed with a VDJ recombination model fitted to out-of-frame rearrangements, and the resulting probabilities were checked against IGoR. A later analysis scored TCR-TCR, TCR-HLA and TCR-CMV co-occurrence with hypergeometric tests, applying a repertoire-size bias correction to TCR pairs. To estimate false discovery rates, a later analysis permuted the HLA or CMV assignments 20 times. In a later analysis, co-occurring TCRs were grouped using DBSCAN, and TCRdist sequence similarity was added for clustering within HLA-allele-positive subsets. Repertoires with fewer than 30,000 or more than 120,000 public chains, plus five repertoires with anomalous nucleotide sharing, were excluded from co-occurrence clustering. In TCRdb, the immuneACCESS table is reduced to in-frame sequences with V and J assigned. These tables do not hold every clone; where another copy was compared, an unresolved V gene accounts for under half, and the others remain unexplained. The DNA was the basis for D and trimming; V, J and clone size are from that table. This sample is represented by more than 150,000 clones; around 80% of them were singletons. The ten largest clonotypes hold about 5.7% of the sample.

Paper-wide results and their limitations: Linkage disequilibrium might explain the correlated functional status among segregating V segments, but an unknown experimental factor could not be excluded. A later analysis associated 15,000 to 20,000 TCR beta sequences with specific HLA alleles at a false discovery rate of 0.05. In a later analysis, the rate of TCR association differed among HLA loci, with DRB1 alleles having the most associated TCRs and HLA-C alleles having the fewest. The authors suggested that the approach could potentially be extended to other disease states and immunological phenotypes. While some public TCRs were present in many individuals, most TCR sequences turned up only very rarely across donors. When HLA alleles, especially DR and DQ, strongly co-occurred, TCR associations were difficult to assign to individual alleles. Compared with equally common non-associated chains, HLA-associated TCR beta chains in a later analysis were more clonally expanded and had lower generation probabilities. In vitro tests confirmed that three of the cytomegalovirus-associated TCR beta chains recognize cytomegalovirus antigens. HLA typing was unavailable for some donors at each locus, so association tests used only the typed subset. A further reported finding was that TCR beta sequences accurately predicted the HLA-A and HLA-B alleles for most subjects in the first cohort. Because the 87-base-pair reads could not distinguish some IMGT-functional V segments, including TRBV6-2 and TRBV6-3, those segments were excluded. In a later analysis, most CMV-associated TCR beta chains were found to appear HLA-restricted, with HLA associations seemingly driven largely by CMV exposure. V-gene and J-gene trimming of TCR beta chains was associated with a missense DCLRE1C variant in a later genetic analysis, and the association was replicated in an independent cohort. Compared with the approximately 670-donor mean, donors in an Asian-associated ancestry cluster had fewer N-insertions in productive TCRs, according to a later genetic analysis. Roughly uniform sequencing depth across donors was assumed in presence/absence analyses, although this assumption may not hold. CMV serostatus was the only immune exposure information available for the cohort. A total of fewer than 200 TCR beta chains were listed by the study as associated with cytomegalovirus. Broadly in line with IMGT annotations, most TCR beta V segments showed up in productive rearrangements about 90% or about 30% of the time in an earlier analysis of several hundred of the donors. Around 16 rarely observed V segments, including chromosome 9 orphons, were excluded from the earlier analysis of a few hundred of the donors because counts were too low. The classifier was reported to diagnose cytomegalovirus status with high specificity and sensitivity in both the original and validation cohorts. The sequencing pipeline was judged likely to have produced a cluster of highly shared sequence variants as a technical artifact. According to a later analysis, parvovirus B19, influenza, CMV and Epstein-Barr virus appeared linked to several top co-occurrence clusters. In this cohort, only TCR beta chains were sequenced, and detectable features were limited by the absence of alpha or paired-chain data.

For CDR1 and CDR2, the germline V gene (reference sequence) lists GTSNPN and SVGIG. The CDR3 goes from the cysteine to the phenylalanine over 14 residues. Left in the record is the CDR3 DNA by itself, 42 bases read in frame from the first base. V trim: 1 base; J trim: 7 bases; unmatched bases: 7. The chain is assembled from TRBV30 and TRBJ2-4; 7 middle bases align to TRBD1. This clonotype was sampled from a man aged 40-49 years in good health and CMV-seropositive. The sequencing sample was made of PBMCs. The CDR3 region: CAWSGGQLSNIQYF. The DNA is as follows: TGTGCCTGGAGTGGGGGACAGTTATCTAACATTCAGTACTTC.